These T cell receptor beta chains were read from a single sample in a study of T cell changes during pregnancy in multiple sclerosis. Using immunoSEQ multiplex PCR, the repertoire was profiled, and TCRdb retains in-frame clones only, with some absent. The sample includes 90,000 to 120,000 clones, about 90% of them seen just once. The sample was peripheral blood, taken in the third trimester of pregnancy. Receptor source: a female donor in good health, enrolled as a control in a pregnancy study. CDR3s include the opening cysteine and the closing phenylalanine or tryptophan. A D gene is named only where the DNA matches it firmly. A clone size is listed for some rows: how often the clone was seen (once, few, many), or a class if it is expanded.

D gene: .; V gene: TRBV19; J gene: TRBJ2-5; clone size: .; CDR3 DNA: TGTGCCAGTAGTGTGACTTCCCAAGAGACCCAGTACTTC; CDR3 protein: CASSVTSQETQYF
D gene: TRBD2; V gene: TRBV4-3; J gene: TRBJ2-2; clone size: once; CDR3 DNA: TGCGCCAGCAGCCGGGTGCGGGGGACTAAAGAAACCGGGGAGCTGTTTTTT; CDR3 protein: CASSRVRGTKETGELFF
D gene: TRBD1; V gene: TRBV30; J gene: TRBJ2-7; clone size: .; CDR3 DNA: TGTGCCTGGAGTCGGGACAGATCCTACGAGCAGTACTTC; CDR3 protein: CAWSRDRSYEQYF
D gene: TRBD1; V gene: TRBV30; J gene: TRBJ2-2; clone size: once; CDR3 DNA: TGTGCCTGGGGTGGACAGGGGGCTAGCGGGGAGCTGTTTTTT; CDR3 protein: CAWGGQGASGELFF
D gene: .; V gene: TRBV7-9; J gene: TRBJ2-7; clone size: .; CDR3 DNA: TGTGCCAGCAGCGGTACAGGGTTCCCCTCCTACGAGCAGTACTTC; CDR3 protein: CASSGTGFPSYEQYF
D gene: TRBD2; V gene: TRBV2; J gene: TRBJ2-3; clone size: .; CDR3 DNA: TGTGCCAGCAGTGAGGGACTAGCGGCAGATACGCAGTATTTT; CDR3 protein: CASSEGLAADTQYF
D gene: TRBD2; V gene: TRBV5-4; J gene: TRBJ2-1; clone size: .; CDR3 DNA: TGTGCCAGCAGCTTGGCTAGCGGGGGGAGCTCCTACAATGAGCAGTTCTTC; CDR3 protein: CASSLASGGSSYNEQFF
D gene: .; V gene: TRBV30; J gene: TRBJ2-5; clone size: .; CDR3 DNA: TGTGCCTGGAATCCCGGGGGCCAAGAGACCCAGTACTTC; CDR3 protein: CAWNPGGQETQYF
D gene: .; V gene: TRBV6-5; J gene: TRBJ2-1; clone size: .; CDR3 DNA: TGTGCCAGCAGTATCCTAGCCTACAATGAGCAGTTCTTC; CDR3 protein: CASSILAYNEQFF
D gene: .; V gene: TRBV25-1; J gene: TRBJ1-2; clone size: .; CDR3 DNA: TGTGCCAGCAGTGCTATATACGCGCGGGAATACTATGGCTACACCTTC; CDR3 protein: CASSAIYAREYYGYTF
D gene: TRBD2; V gene: TRBV5-1; J gene: TRBJ2-5; clone size: .; CDR3 DNA: TGCGCCAGCAGGGGGAGCGGGGGAGAGACCCAGTACTTC; CDR3 protein: CASRGSGGETQYF
D gene: .; V gene: TRBV19; J gene: TRBJ1-4; clone size: .; CDR3 DNA: TGTGCCAGTAGGATGGAGGAAAAACTGTTTTTT; CDR3 protein: CASRMEEKLFF
D gene: .; V gene: TRBV11-3; J gene: TRBJ1-3; clone size: .; CDR3 DNA: TGTGCCAGCAGCTTAGTCTCCGTAAACACCATATATTTT; CDR3 protein: CASSLVSVNTIYF
D gene: TRBD1; V gene: TRBV2; J gene: TRBJ2-1; clone size: .; CDR3 DNA: TGTGCCAGCCTGCAGGGGGCTAGGAATGAGCAGTTCTTC; CDR3 protein: CASLQGARNEQFF
D gene: .; V gene: TRBV5-6; J gene: TRBJ1-6; clone size: .; CDR3 DNA: TGTGCCAGCAGCTCACAGGGCGCGCTTAGCTCCTATAATTCACCCCTCCACTTT; CDR3 protein: CASSSQGALSSYNSPLHF
D gene: .; V gene: TRBV7-2; J gene: TRBJ1-1; clone size: .; CDR3 DNA: TGTGCCAGCAGCCTCGGGAGCACTGAAGCTTTCTTT; CDR3 protein: CASSLGSTEAFF
D gene: .; V gene: TRBV13; J gene: TRBJ2-7; clone size: .; CDR3 DNA: TGTGCCAGCAGCCACAGGGAATCCTACGAGCAGTACTTC; CDR3 protein: CASSHRESYEQYF
D gene: .; V gene: TRBV6-5; J gene: TRBJ1-4; clone size: few; CDR3 DNA: TGTGCCAGCAAGGACAACCAGAGTGAAAAACTGTTTTTT; CDR3 protein: CASKDNQSEKLFF
D gene: .; V gene: TRBV4-2; J gene: TRBJ1-4; clone size: .; CDR3 DNA: TGTGCCAGCAGCCAACCGGGGTCAACTAATGAAAAACTGTTTTTT; CDR3 protein: CASSQPGSTNEKLFF
D gene: .; V gene: TRBV6-5; J gene: TRBJ1-5; clone size: .; CDR3 DNA: TGTGCCAGCAGTCCACAGAACCATCAGCCCCAGCATTTT; CDR3 protein: CASSPQNHQPQHF
D gene: .; V gene: TRBV7-9; J gene: TRBJ1-1; clone size: .; CDR3 DNA: TGTGCCAGCAGCCCCGACATTAACACTGAAGCTTTCTTT; CDR3 protein: CASSPDINTEAFF
D gene: .; V gene: TRBV29-1; J gene: TRBJ2-2; clone size: once; CDR3 DNA: TGCAGCGTTGAACGGGATTTAAACACCGGGGAGCTGTTTTTT; CDR3 protein: CSVERDLNTGELFF
D gene: .; V gene: TRBV7-3; J gene: TRBJ1-1; clone size: .; CDR3 DNA: TGTGCCAGCAGCTTAGCGGGGGGCGCCTCTCGGGACACTGAAGCTTTCTTT; CDR3 protein: CASSLAGGASRDTEAFF
D gene: TRBD1; V gene: TRBV7-9; J gene: TRBJ2-4; clone size: .; CDR3 DNA: TGTGCCAGCAGCTTAGGATGGGGACAGGGGGCCAGAAAAAACATTCAGTACTTC; CDR3 protein: CASSLGWGQGARKNIQYF
D gene: .; V gene: TRBV27; J gene: TRBJ1-1; clone size: once; CDR3 DNA: TGTGCCAGCAGTTTTCGAGGGAGGGACACTGAAGCTTTCTTT; CDR3 protein: CASSFRGRDTEAFF
D gene: .; V gene: TRBV27; J gene: TRBJ1-5; clone size: once; CDR3 DNA: TGTGCCAGCAGTGGTCGGAGGAATCAGCCCCAGCATTTT; CDR3 protein: CASSGRRNQPQHF
D gene: TRBD1; V gene: TRBV6-5; J gene: TRBJ1-2; clone size: .; CDR3 DNA: TGTGCCAGCAGACTTGACAGGGAACTGGGTGGCTACACCTTC; CDR3 protein: CASRLDRELGGYTF
D gene: TRBD1; V gene: TRBV6-1; J gene: TRBJ1-2; clone size: .; CDR3 DNA: TGTGCCAGCAGTGAGGGACCAAGACAGGGGAGTCACTTC; CDR3 protein: CASSEGPRQGSHF
D gene: .; V gene: TRBV19; J gene: TRBJ1-5; clone size: .; CDR3 DNA: TGTGCCAGTGGCGAGGGGGTACTACAGCCCCAGCATTTT; CDR3 protein: CASGEGVLQPQHF
D gene: .; V gene: TRBV29-1; J gene: TRBJ2-1; clone size: .; CDR3 DNA: TGCAGCGTTGATGTGAGGGGGAGCTCCTACAATGAGCAGTTCTTC; CDR3 protein: CSVDVRGSSYNEQFF
D gene: TRBD1; V gene: TRBV6-6; J gene: TRBJ1-1; clone size: .; CDR3 DNA: TGTGCCAGCAGTCCTCCGACAGGGATTGGCACTGAAGCTTTCTTT; CDR3 protein: CASSPPTGIGTEAFF
D gene: .; V gene: TRBV21-1; J gene: TRBJ1-1; clone size: .; CDR3 DNA: TGTGCCAGAAGGGGTGAGGACCTGAACACTGAAGCTTTCTTT; CDR3 protein: CARRGEDLNTEAFF
D gene: TRBD1; V gene: TRBV6-4; J gene: TRBJ1-2; clone size: .; CDR3 DNA: TGTGCCAGCAGTACTAGACAGGGGGCGCAAAATGGCTACACCTTC; CDR3 protein: CASSTRQGAQNGYTF
D gene: .; V gene: TRBV5-4; J gene: TRBJ2-3; clone size: .; CDR3 DNA: TGTGCCAGCAGCTTGGGGGGCGATATAGATACGCAGTATTTT; CDR3 protein: CASSLGGDIDTQYF
D gene: .; V gene: TRBV7-9; J gene: TRBJ2-5; clone size: medium-sized; CDR3 DNA: TGTGCCAGCCGAGGGGGGGCCCGAGAGACCCAGTACTTC; CDR3 protein: CASRGGARETQYF
D gene: .; V gene: TRBV5-1; J gene: TRBJ2-2; clone size: .; CDR3 DNA: TGCGCCAGCAGCTTGGAATTCCGAGACAGGAACACCGGGGAGCTGTTTTTT; CDR3 protein: CASSLEFRDRNTGELFF
D gene: .; V gene: TRBV18; J gene: TRBJ2-4; clone size: .; CDR3 DNA: TGTGCCAGCTCACCACGGCGTGAGGGGGGGAACATTCAGTACTTC; CDR3 protein: CASSPRREGGNIQYF
D gene: TRBD2; V gene: TRBV5-1; J gene: TRBJ2-5; clone size: .; CDR3 DNA: TGCGCCAGCAGCTTGGAGTCGGTAGCGGGGGGGCTGGTGGAGACCCAGTACTTC; CDR3 protein: CASSLESVAGGLVETQYF
D gene: TRBD1; V gene: TRBV6-1; J gene: TRBJ2-7; clone size: .; CDR3 DNA: TGTGCCAGCAGTGGGGACAGAAGCTCCTACGAGCAGTACTTC; CDR3 protein: CASSGDRSSYEQYF
D gene: TRBD1; V gene: TRBV7-2; J gene: TRBJ1-6; clone size: .; CDR3 DNA: TGTGCCAGCAGATTGACAGGGGCGAATTCACCCCTCCACTTT; CDR3 protein: CASRLTGANSPLHF
D gene: .; V gene: TRBV27; J gene: TRBJ1-1; clone size: .; CDR3 DNA: TGTGCCAGCAGTTATGGGGGCGAAGGAACTGAAGCTTTCTTT; CDR3 protein: CASSYGGEGTEAFF
D gene: .; V gene: TRBV2; J gene: TRBJ2-3; clone size: once; CDR3 DNA: TGTGCCAGCCGGGATAGCACAGATACGCAGTATTTT; CDR3 protein: CASRDSTDTQYF
D gene: .; V gene: TRBV5-4; J gene: TRBJ2-7; clone size: .; CDR3 DNA: TGTGCCAGCAGCTTGACCGGGAAAAACTACGAGCAGTACTTC; CDR3 protein: CASSLTGKNYEQYF
D gene: TRBD1; V gene: TRBV19; J gene: TRBJ1-6; clone size: once; CDR3 DNA: TGTGCCAGTAGTATAGATATGGGACAGAATTCACCCCTCCACTTT; CDR3 protein: CASSIDMGQNSPLHF
D gene: .; V gene: TRBV6-5; J gene: TRBJ1-3; clone size: .; CDR3 DNA: TGTGCCAGCAAACTGGGACAAAGTCCCGGAAACACCATATATTTT; CDR3 protein: CASKLGQSPGNTIYF
D gene: TRBD1; V gene: TRBV5-1; J gene: TRBJ1-2; clone size: .; CDR3 DNA: TGCGCCAGCAGCCCTGACAGGGGAGGGAGTGGCTACACCTTC; CDR3 protein: CASSPDRGGSGYTF
D gene: .; V gene: TRBV6-6; J gene: TRBJ2-7; clone size: .; CDR3 DNA: TGTGCCAGCAATCTAGGTGGGGGGGGCAGGACATACGAGCAGTACTTC; CDR3 protein: CASNLGGGGRTYEQYF
D gene: TRBD1; V gene: TRBV10-3; J gene: TRBJ1-5; clone size: .; CDR3 DNA: TGTGCCATCAGTGAGGACAGGGGACCCCTCAATCAGCCCCAGCATTTT; CDR3 protein: CAISEDRGPLNQPQHF
D gene: .; V gene: TRBV11-2; J gene: TRBJ2-3; clone size: .; CDR3 DNA: TGTGCCAGCAGCTTAAGGGACACTATTAGTTACACAGATACGCAGTATTTT; CDR3 protein: CASSLRDTISYTDTQYF
D gene: .; V gene: TRBV5-1; J gene: TRBJ2-2; clone size: .; CDR3 DNA: TGCGCCAGCAGCTTGCCTCGTACCGGGGAGCTGTTTTTT; CDR3 protein: CASSLPRTGELFF
D gene: TRBD1; V gene: TRBV6-5; J gene: TRBJ1-2; clone size: .; CDR3 DNA: TGTGGAGGGGCTGAAGGGGGCGCGGGGAATGGCTACACCTTC; CDR3 protein: CGGAEGGAGNGYTF
D gene: .; V gene: TRBV7-2; J gene: TRBJ2-2; clone size: .; CDR3 DNA: TGTGCCAGCAGCTTGGTAGCGCTAGCCGGGGAGCTGTTTTTT; CDR3 protein: CASSLVALAGELFF
D gene: .; V gene: TRBV7-9; J gene: TRBJ2-2; clone size: .; CDR3 DNA: TGTGCCAGCAGCCCTGACAGGAGACGATCCGGGGAGCTGTTTTTT; CDR3 protein: CASSPDRRRSGELFF
D gene: TRBD1; V gene: TRBV7-2; J gene: TRBJ1-5; clone size: .; CDR3 DNA: TGTGCCAGCAGCCCAACAGGGGATCAGCCCCAGCATTTT; CDR3 protein: CASSPTGDQPQHF
D gene: TRBD2; V gene: TRBV15; J gene: TRBJ2-4; clone size: .; CDR3 DNA: TGTGCCACCAGCAGAGTCTTAGCGGGAGCCACCAAAAACATTCAGTACTTC; CDR3 protein: CATSRVLAGATKNIQYF
D gene: TRBD1; V gene: TRBV6-5; J gene: TRBJ2-3; clone size: .; CDR3 DNA: TGTGCCAGCAGACGGGACAGTCAAATAAAAGATACGCAGTATTTT; CDR3 protein: CASRRDSQIKDTQYF
D gene: TRBD1; V gene: TRBV19; J gene: TRBJ1-2; clone size: .; CDR3 DNA: TGTGCCAGTAGCCGGACAGGGGAAAATAACTATGGCTACACCTTC; CDR3 protein: CASSRTGENNYGYTF